A single sample gave rise to the 14 T cell receptor beta chains below, sequenced in a study of cytotoxic CD8 clonotypes in ibrutinib-treated CLL. Using immunoSEQ multiplex PCR, the repertoire was profiled, and TCRdb retains in-frame clones only, with some absent. The sample carries around 70,000 clones, over 75% recorded once. Here the sequenced sample was PBMCs, taken after 12 months of ibrutinib treatment. The source is a human donor with chronic lymphocytic leukemia.

The V call is TRBV29-1, the J call TRBJ1-2; a possible D gene is TRBD1 (5 bases). V was trimmed by 5 bases and J by 8 bases, leaving 18 bases between them. Germline V lookup: CDR1 SQVTM, CDR2 ANQGSEA. The CDR3 totals 13 residues. As DNA, the CDR3 is TGCAGCGTTATCTCGTCGGAGGGGTACGGCTACACCTTC. Translating it yields CSVISSEGYGYTF. The complete variable domain, with remaining parts taken from reference TRBV29-1 and TRBJ1-2, reads SAVISQKPSRDICQRGTSLTIQCQVDSQVTMMFWYRQQPGQSLTLIATANQGSEATYESGFVIDKFPISRPNLTFSTLTVSNMSPEDSSIYLCSVISSEGYGYTFGSGTRLTVV.

V is TRBV6-6 and J is TRBJ2-7; the D gene is possibly TRBD1 (6 bases). This CDR3 spans 12 amino acids. V was cut by 6 bases and J by 5 bases, with 11 bases left in between. Looked up from germline, CDR1 is MNHNY and CDR2 is SVGAGI (reference sequence). The CDR3 sequence is CASRDSGHEQYF. The CDR3 nucleotides are TGTGCCAGCAGGGACAGCGGCCACGAGCAGTACTTC.

The chain joins TRBV30 to TRBJ1-2, with TRBD1 matching over 7 bases. V shed 2 bases, J shed 1 base, and the junction held 4 bases outside the gene matches. The CDR3 runs to 14 residues. Germline values: CDR1 GTSNPN, CDR2 SVGIG (reference sequence). The CDR3 spells CAWSRDSGNYGYTF. In nucleotides, the CDR3 is TGTGCCTGGAGTCGGGACAGTGGTAACTATGGCTACACCTTC. The variable domain in full, with the rest retrieved from reference TRBV30 and TRBJ1-2, is SQTIHQWPATLVQPVGSPLSLECTVEGTSNPNLYWYRQAAGRGLQLLFYSVGIGQISSEVPQNLSASRPQDRQFILSSKKLLLSDSGFYLCAWSRDSGNYGYTFGSGTRLTVV.

The chain recombines TRBV6-5 with TRBJ2-7; 8 nucleotides agree with TRBD1. The CDR3 covers 14 residues. J gave up 4 bases and V 5 bases, and 7 bases lay outside the gene matches. Germline assignment: CDR1 MNHEY and CDR2 SVGAGI. CDR3 sequence (DNA): TGTGCCAGCAGTCCGGGACAGGAGGGGTACGAGCAGTACTTC. The encoded protein is CASSPGQEGYEQYF.

The genes are TRBV18 and TRBJ2-1; 12 bases agree with TRBD2. The CDR3 length is 16 residues. Germline trimming cut 0 bases from V and 10 bases from J; bases unmatched to any gene: 7. Germline V gives CDR1 KGHSH, CDR2 LQKENI. DNA of the CDR3: TGTGCCAGCTCACCACCGGTGACTAGCGGGAGCGGAGAGCAGTTCTTC. Residues: CASSPPVTSGSGEQFF.

This clone was picked up one time. V usage is TRBV19 and J usage is TRBJ2-4; 7 nucleotides agree with TRBD1. V shed 4 bases and J 0 bases; nucleotides not matched to a gene: 6. Germline-derived CDR1 and CDR2 are LNHDA and SQIVND (reference sequence). The CDR3 runs 16 residues. The CDR3 protein is CASSTTGELAKNIQYF. The DNA for the CDR3 is TGTGCCAGTAGTACCACAGGGGAGCTAGCCAAAAACATTCAGTACTTC.

The CDR3, as DNA: TGCGCCAGCAGCCAAGGGAGACTAGCGGGAGGTGGCACAGATACGCAGTATTTT. It yields the protein CASSQGRLAGGGTDTQYF. The genes are TRBV4-3 and TRBJ2-3; 13 nucleotides line up with TRBD2. J gave up 1 base and V 1 base, and 5 bases lay outside the gene matches. Germline V CDR1 and CDR2: LGHNA, YSLEER. CDR3 length: 18 amino acids.

In this sample, this clone turned up a few times. The chain is built from TRBV7-8 and TRBJ2-1; 13 nucleotides line up with TRBD2. The germline V gene encodes CDR1 SGHVS and CDR2 FQNEAQ. The CDR3 runs 21 residues. Unmatched junction bases numbered 19, after V lost 3 bases and J lost 5 bases. The CDR3 spells CASSFRMKTSRLAGGNNEQFF. DNA for the CDR3: TGTGCCAGCAGCTTCCGAATGAAGACCTCCAGACTAGCGGGGGGAAACAATGAGCAGTTCTTC.

This clone was detected only once. CDR3 loop: CATSLGQNEKLFF. The CDR3 DNA sequence: TGTGCCACCAGCCTTGGGCAGAATGAAAAACTGTTTTTT. The V gene is TRBV15, the J gene TRBJ1-4, with D unresolved. This CDR3 region has 13 residues. Trimming pared 5 bases from V and 5 bases from J, leaving 9 bases between. The germline gives CDR1 LNHNV, CDR2 YYDKDF (reference sequence). Looking up the rest from reference TRBV15 and TRBJ1-4 gives the full variable domain: DAMVIQNPRYQVTQFGKPVTLSCSQTLNHNVMYWYQQKSSQAPKLLFHYYDKDFNNEADTPDNFQSRRPNTSFCFLDIRSPGLGDTAMYLCATSLGQNEKLFFGSGTQLSVL.

This chain links TRBV6-1 with TRBJ2-2, with no clear D. This CDR3 comprises 13 residues. Per germline, CDR1 MNHNS and CDR2 SASEGT. V gave up 0 bases and J gave up 3 bases, with 2 bases separating them. The CDR3, as DNA: TGTGCCAGCAGTGAAGCGGACACCGGGGAGCTGTTTTTT. Translated, it gives CASSEADTGELFF.

The chain joins TRBV6-4 to TRBJ2-2, with TRBD1 matching 9 bases. Germline loops: CDR1 MRHNA, CDR2 SNTAGT. This CDR3 comprises 15 residues. V lost 4 bases and J lost 4; bases outside the gene matches: 4. CDR3 DNA: TGTGCCAGCAGTGTTGGACAGGGGTTCACCGGGGAGCTGTTTTTT. Encoded protein: CASSVGQGFTGELFF.

This clone was picked up one time. V usage is TRBV6-1 and J usage is TRBJ1-6, with TRBD1 identical over 9 bases. This CDR3 comprises 17 residues. Germline values: CDR1 MNHNS, CDR2 SASEGT. Trimming cost V 0 bases and J 6 bases; bases outside gene matches: 6. This CDR3 is CASSEALSTGGNSPLHF. The CDR3 nucleotides read TGTGCCAGCAGTGAAGCGCTATCGACAGGGGGTAATTCACCCCTCCACTTT.

The chain combines TRBV6-4 with TRBJ2-1, with no clear D. The germline V and J ends were trimmed by 6 bases and 0 bases, with 12 bases remaining between them. Germline-derived CDR1 and CDR2 are MRHNA and SNTAGT. The CDR3 consists of 15 residues. The CDR3 region is CASSADGSSYNEQFF. The DNA for the CDR3 is TGTGCCAGCAGCGCCGACGGCAGCTCCTACAATGAGCAGTTCTTC.

The rearrangement links TRBV4-1 to TRBJ2-5; no clear D. Germline V gene data show CDR1 as MGHRA and CDR2 as YSYEKL. The CDR3 consists of 14 residues. Trimming stripped 1 base from V and 0 bases from J, with 6 bases between. CDR3 nucleotide sequence: TGCGCCAGCAGCCAAGGCCTAAACCAAGAGACCCAGTACTTC. Its protein product is CASSQGLNQETQYF.